There are a few counts of the clone carrying this T cell receptor (beta chain). Other DNA sequences within the sample encode an identical CDR3. This entry comes from a study of shared clonotypes between healthy human individuals. About the research overall: A couple of women and three men aged 18 to 49 made up the donors.

CDR1 and CDR2 (germline): LNHDA, SQIVND (reference sequence). V was clipped by 5 bases and J by 3 bases, with 13 bases between them. The CDR3 loop spans 14 amino acids. CD45RO-negative, CCR7-positively selected cells formed the naive CD8 fraction, excluding terminally differentiated effector memory CD45RA+ cells. The repertoire was sequenced with immunoSEQ multiplex PCR; TCRdb's copy has only in-frame clones and lacks some. The sample lists some 2.1 million clones; 80% to 95% were seen once. The rearrangement links TRBV19 to TRBJ1-1, with D possibly TRBD1 on 5 matching bases. The sequencing sample was made of naive CD8+ T cells from PBMCs. The origin of this receptor is a man aged 18 to 29 in good health. Some clones in this sample may be carry-over from other donors' samples. CDR3: CASSPRGRDTEAFF. CDR3 bases: TGTGCCAGTAGTCCTCGGGGCAGGGACACTGAAGCTTTCTTT. Complete variable domain (other parts from reference TRBV19 and TRBJ1-1): DGGITQSPKYLFRKEGQNVTLSCEQNLNHDAMYWYRQDPGQGLRLIYYSQIVNDFQKGDIAEGYSVSREKKESFPLTVTSAQKNPTAFYLCASSPRGRDTEAFFGQGTRLTVV.